This is a list of T cell receptor beta chains from one sample in a study of cytomegalovirus exposure and HLA in healthy donors. Data came from immunoSEQ multiplex PCR; TCRdb stores just in-frame clones and leaves some out. The sample comprises about 180,000 clones, around 80% of which are singletons, and 1.4% to 1.5% rests with the top ten. The specimen sequenced was PBMCs. All receptors derive from a woman aged 25-40 years in good health and CMV-seropositive. Each CDR3 is given with its conserved first and last residue. Fields, in order: D gene, J gene, V gene, clone size, CDR3 protein, CDR3 DNA. D genes are given only for firm matches. Size is omitted from some rows. Given values are once, few, many or a class for expanded clones.

d_gene: .
j_gene: TRBJ2-1
v_gene: TRBV11-2
abundance: .
CDR3aa: CASSLEGPHEQFF
CDR3nt: TGTGCCAGCAGCTTAGAGGGGCCCCATGAGCAGTTCTTC

d_gene: TRBD2
j_gene: TRBJ2-1
v_gene: TRBV25-1
abundance: .
CDR3aa: CASSLAGGPYNEQFF
CDR3nt: TGTGCCAGCAGTCTAGCGGGAGGGCCTTACAATGAGCAGTTCTTC

d_gene: .
j_gene: TRBJ2-1
v_gene: TRBV4-3
abundance: few
CDR3aa: CASSQVRTFGNEQFF
CDR3nt: TGCGCCAGCAGCCAAGTAAGGACATTCGGAAATGAGCAGTTCTTC

d_gene: TRBD1
j_gene: TRBJ1-1
v_gene: TRBV5-1
abundance: .
CDR3aa: CASSSGQVGTEAFF
CDR3nt: TGCGCCAGCAGCTCCGGACAGGTGGGCACTGAAGCTTTCTTT

d_gene: TRBD2
j_gene: TRBJ2-7
v_gene: TRBV30
abundance: .
CDR3aa: CAWSDSREFYEQYF
CDR3nt: TGTGCCTGGAGTGATTCGCGGGAGTTCTACGAGCAGTACTTC

d_gene: .
j_gene: TRBJ2-3
v_gene: TRBV5-1
abundance: .
CDR3aa: CASSLGARTDTQYF
CDR3nt: TGCGCCAGCAGCTTGGGAGCCCGCACAGATACGCAGTATTTT

d_gene: TRBD1
j_gene: TRBJ1-4
v_gene: TRBV19
abundance: .
CDR3aa: CASTSFGTGLNEKLFF
CDR3nt: TGTGCCAGTACCTCATTCGGGACAGGGCTAAATGAAAAACTGTTTTTT

d_gene: .
j_gene: TRBJ1-1
v_gene: TRBV10-1
abundance: few
CDR3aa: CASSYSASTEAFF
CDR3nt: TGCGCCAGCAGCTACTCTGCCTCCACTGAAGCTTTCTTT

d_gene: TRBD1
j_gene: TRBJ1-2
v_gene: TRBV5-1
abundance: few
CDR3aa: CASSLDTTGGIYGYTF
CDR3nt: TGCGCCAGCAGCTTGGACACTACAGGGGGAATCTATGGCTACACCTTC

d_gene: .
j_gene: TRBJ2-2
v_gene: TRBV5-6
abundance: .
CDR3aa: CASSILADWNTGELFF
CDR3nt: TGTGCCAGCAGCATTTTAGCGGATTGGAACACCGGGGAGCTGTTTTTT

d_gene: TRBD1
j_gene: TRBJ1-2
v_gene: TRBV19
abundance: .
CDR3aa: CASSEQGMYGYTF
CDR3nt: TGTGCCAGTAGTGAACAGGGGATGTATGGCTACACCTTC

d_gene: TRBD1
j_gene: TRBJ2-6
v_gene: TRBV28
abundance: .
CDR3aa: CASSTGTGVSGANVLTF
CDR3nt: TGTGCCAGCAGTACCGGGACAGGCGTCTCTGGGGCCAACGTCCTGACTTTC

d_gene: .
j_gene: TRBJ2-1
v_gene: TRBV5-8
abundance: .
CDR3aa: CASSLVPGGPGEQFF
CDR3nt: TGTGCCAGCAGCTTGGTACCCGGGGGTCCAGGGGAGCAGTTCTTC

d_gene: TRBD2
j_gene: TRBJ2-1
v_gene: TRBV27
abundance: .
CDR3aa: CASSLAGGSSYNEQFF
CDR3nt: TGTGCCAGCAGTTTGGCGGGAGGGAGCTCCTACAATGAGCAGTTCTTC

d_gene: TRBD1
j_gene: TRBJ1-1
v_gene: TRBV25-1
abundance: .
CDR3aa: CASSDGLQGAFEAFF
CDR3nt: TGTGCCAGCAGTGACGGCCTACAGGGGGCATTTGAAGCTTTCTTT

d_gene: TRBD1
j_gene: TRBJ1-1
v_gene: TRBV27
abundance: .
CDR3aa: CASSRQGWGTEAFF
CDR3nt: TGTGCCAGCAGTCGACAGGGGTGGGGCACTGAAGCTTTCTTT

d_gene: TRBD2
j_gene: TRBJ2-3
v_gene: TRBV9
abundance: .
CDR3aa: CASSVDGGLAGGRTDTQYF
CDR3nt: TGTGCCAGCAGCGTAGACGGGGGACTAGCGGGAGGCCGCACAGATACGCAGTATTTT

d_gene: TRBD1
j_gene: TRBJ1-2
v_gene: TRBV5-6
abundance: many
CDR3aa: CASSLDRARGYTF
CDR3nt: TGTGCCAGCAGCTTAGACAGGGCCAGAGGCTACACCTTC

d_gene: TRBD2
j_gene: TRBJ2-1
v_gene: TRBV6-1
abundance: .
CDR3aa: CASSEAPGSGDPNEQFF
CDR3nt: TGTGCCAGCAGTGAAGCCCCGGGGAGCGGGGACCCCAATGAGCAGTTCTTC

d_gene: TRBD1
j_gene: TRBJ2-7
v_gene: TRBV5-6
abundance: few
CDR3aa: CASSLAGTGGLYEQYF
CDR3nt: TGTGCCAGCAGCTTGGCCGGGACAGGGGGCTTATACGAGCAGTACTTC

d_gene: .
j_gene: TRBJ2-1
v_gene: TRBV6-4
abundance: few
CDR3aa: CASSDSDYHSYNEQFF
CDR3nt: TGTGCCAGCAGTGACTCGGACTACCACTCCTACAATGAGCAGTTCTTC

d_gene: .
j_gene: TRBJ2-7
v_gene: TRBV27
abundance: once
CDR3aa: CASSLSPSSYEQYF
CDR3nt: TGTGCCAGCAGTCTCTCCCCGAGCTCCTACGAGCAGTACTTC

d_gene: .
j_gene: TRBJ1-5
v_gene: TRBV28
abundance: .
CDR3aa: CASSLDQGLNQPQHF
CDR3nt: TGTGCCAGCAGTTTGGATCAGGGACTCAATCAGCCCCAGCATTTT

d_gene: TRBD1
j_gene: TRBJ2-7
v_gene: TRBV14
abundance: .
CDR3aa: CASSQETGGFAYEQYF
CDR3nt: TGTGCCAGCAGCCAGGAGACAGGGGGCTTCGCCTACGAGCAGTACTTC

d_gene: TRBD1
j_gene: TRBJ2-7
v_gene: TRBV5-5
abundance: .
CDR3aa: CASSWIRDSYEQYF
CDR3nt: TGTGCCAGCAGCTGGATCCGGGACAGCTACGAGCAGTACTTC

d_gene: .
j_gene: TRBJ1-1
v_gene: TRBV9
abundance: .
CDR3aa: CASSASGISSTEAFF
CDR3nt: TGTGCCAGCAGCGCTTCGGGGATTTCGAGCACTGAAGCTTTCTTT

d_gene: TRBD2
j_gene: TRBJ2-3
v_gene: TRBV5-4
abundance: .
CDR3aa: CASSLAGGGIDTQYF
CDR3nt: TGTGCCAGCAGCTTGGCTGGCGGGGGAATAGATACGCAGTATTTT

d_gene: TRBD1
j_gene: TRBJ1-1
v_gene: TRBV27
abundance: .
CDR3aa: CASSFMTGVGTEAFF
CDR3nt: TGTGCCAGCAGTTTCATGACAGGGGTGGGAACTGAAGCTTTCTTT

d_gene: TRBD1
j_gene: TRBJ2-1
v_gene: TRBV28
abundance: .
CDR3aa: CASSPGTGIYNEQFF
CDR3nt: TGTGCCAGCAGCCCCGGGACAGGGATTTACAATGAGCAGTTCTTC

d_gene: TRBD2
j_gene: TRBJ2-1
v_gene: TRBV10-3
abundance: few
CDR3aa: CAITSGSLDEQFF
CDR3nt: TGTGCCATCACGAGCGGGAGCTTGGATGAGCAGTTCTTC

d_gene: .
j_gene: TRBJ2-7
v_gene: TRBV7-2
abundance: .
CDR3aa: CASIQGTSSSYEQYF
CDR3nt: TGTGCCAGCATCCAAGGGACATCTAGCTCCTACGAGCAGTACTTC

d_gene: .
j_gene: TRBJ2-4
v_gene: TRBV5-1
abundance: .
CDR3aa: CASSLDPENIQYF
CDR3nt: TGCGCCAGCAGCTTGGATCCAGAAAACATTCAGTACTTC

d_gene: TRBD1
j_gene: TRBJ1-1
v_gene: TRBV5-1
abundance: .
CDR3aa: CASSSGQGTEAFF
CDR3nt: TGCGCCAGCAGCTCTGGACAGGGCACTGAAGCTTTCTTT

d_gene: .
j_gene: TRBJ2-3
v_gene: TRBV4-3
abundance: few
CDR3aa: CASSQEAPQDTQYF
CDR3nt: TGCGCCAGCAGCCAAGAAGCCCCCCAAGATACGCAGTATTTT

d_gene: .
j_gene: TRBJ2-5
v_gene: TRBV30
abundance: .
CDR3aa: CAWSSLAGETQYF
CDR3nt: TGTGCCTGGAGTTCACTAGCAGGAGAGACCCAGTACTTC

d_gene: .
j_gene: TRBJ1-4
v_gene: TRBV4-3
abundance: .
CDR3aa: CASSQGGNNEKLFF
CDR3nt: TGCGCCAGCAGCCAAGGCGGAAATAATGAAAAACTGTTTTTT

d_gene: .
j_gene: TRBJ1-2
v_gene: TRBV5-6
abundance: .
CDR3aa: CASSSTREGGYTF
CDR3nt: TGTGCCAGCAGCTCTACCAGGGAAGGAGGCTACACCTTC

d_gene: .
j_gene: TRBJ1-2
v_gene: TRBV14
abundance: .
CDR3aa: CASSRAAYGYTF
CDR3nt: TGTGCCAGCAGTCGTGCGGCCTATGGCTACACCTTC